The T cell receptor beta chain under discussion was sequenced for a study of T cells in Graves' hyperthyroidism and ophthalmopathy. TCR beta CDR3 regions were amplified from RNA transcripts. HTBI primers were used for first-round RT-PCR of the TCR CDR3. MiXCR, run by TCRdb on the multiplex PCR reads, gives a single entry per CDR3 protein. The table lists approximately 600,000 distinct CDR3 sequences, more than 20% of them singletons. Sample: blood. This receptor was obtained from a man between 25 and 39 years old with Graves' ophthalmopathy.

Here the CDR3 DNA reads TGTGCCAGCAGTTTACCACAGGGGGCGAGGGAGACCGGGGAGCTGTTTTTT. Protein: CASSLPQGARETGELFF. V and J are TRBV27 and TRBJ2-2; TRBD1 agrees at 9 bases. The CDR3 extends over 17 amino acids. V lost 2 bases to trimming and J lost 5 bases; unmatched junction nucleotides: 9. The germline V gene encodes CDR1 MNHEY and CDR2 SMNVEV (reference sequence).